Listed below are T cell receptor beta chains from one sample, sequenced in a study of T cell repertoires in cytomegalovirus infection. Each CDR3 protein gets one entry after TCRdb re-called the reads with MiXCR. The table records 50,000 to 65,000 distinct CDR3 sequences, about a fifth of them present only once. Antigen specificity for these receptors is unknown. Source: CD8+ T cells from cultured PBMCs, taken from culture after CMV antigen stimulation. The source is a human donor in good health (CMV status not recorded). Some clones in this sample may be carry-over from other donors' samples. CDR3s include the opening cysteine and the closing phenylalanine or tryptophan.

cdr3_aa: CASSPTSGSDTGELFF
v_call: TRBV12-3/TRBV12-4

cdr3_aa: CASRPGLGVEQYF
v_call: TRBV7-4

cdr3_aa: CASSVEPSNNSPLHF
v_call: TRBV9

cdr3_aa: CASSTDRGETQYF
v_call: TRBV25-1

cdr3_aa: CASSLTWDRYYTF
v_call: TRBV6-2/TRBV6-3

cdr3_aa: CASSLRDRGDQETQYF
v_call: TRBV7-8

cdr3_aa: CASRKGGRETYNSPLHF
v_call: TRBV28

cdr3_aa: CASIEGDSGANVLTF
v_call: TRBV6-2/TRBV6-3

cdr3_aa: CASSTSGRGPYEQYF
v_call: TRBV6-6

cdr3_aa: CASSIPGQGVINTEAFF
v_call: TRBV28

cdr3_aa: CASSLSYGLFSPLHF
v_call: TRBV27

cdr3_aa: CASSSTGREQYF
v_call: TRBV7-2